This is a list of T cell receptor beta chains from one sample in a study of Tregs in tolerant kidney transplant recipients. Using immunoSEQ multiplex PCR, the repertoire was profiled, and TCRdb retains in-frame clones only, with some absent. This table holds 55,000 to 80,000 clones, approximately 98% found once. This material consisted of Tregs from blood, taken before the transplant. The receptor source for this set is a human donor who received a combined kidney and bone marrow transplant. The CDR3 runs from the conserved cysteine through the conserved F or W. The D gene is left open where the match is weak. Not all rows give a size; the values are once, few, many and, for expanded clones, a class.

D	V	J	size	DNA	CDR3
TRBD1	TRBV4-2	TRBJ2-1	NA	TGTGCCAGCAGCCGACGATTCGAGGGGGCGAGCTACAATGAGCAGTTCTTC	CASSRRFEGASYNEQFF
NA	TRBV30	TRBJ1-2	once	TGTGCCTGGAGTCCCAGATCCTATGGCTACACCTTC	CAWSPRSYGYTF
TRBD2	TRBV5-4	TRBJ2-1	NA	TGTGCCAGCAGCTTTGATAACTGGGAGGGAGCCGCGTTCTTC	CASSFDNWEGAAFF
NA	TRBV20-1	TRBJ2-1	NA	TGCAGTGCTAGAGTACTCTATGAGCAGTTCTTC	CSARVLYEQFF
NA	TRBV18	TRBJ1-2	NA	TGTGCCAGCTCACCAGTTCGAGGCAGCGGGAGACCGAGCTATGGCTACACCTTC	CASSPVRGSGRPSYGYTF
NA	TRBV12-5	TRBJ1-3	NA	TGTGCTAGTGGTTCGGGAAACACCATATATTTT	CASGSGNTIYF
NA	TRBV6-6	TRBJ2-7	NA	TGTGCCAGCAGTTACTCGAACTACCGCCCATACTACGAGCAGTACTTC	CASSYSNYRPYYEQYF
NA	TRBV29-1	TRBJ2-6	NA	TGCAGCGTTGGCGGTGAGGGCGGGGCCAACGTCCTGACTTTC	CSVGGEGGANVLTF
TRBD2	TRBV5-4	TRBJ2-1	NA	TGTGCCAGCAGCTTGGCCATTACCCCCAACCGGGGGGATCACAATGAGCAGTTCTTC	CASSLAITPNRGDHNEQFF
NA	TRBV5-4	TRBJ2-7	NA	TGTGCCAGCAGCTTGTCAACAGGGTTTGCCTACGAGCAGTACTTC	CASSLSTGFAYEQYF
NA	TRBV29-1	TRBJ1-2	NA	TGCAGCGGAGAAACAGGGAGCTATGGCTACACCTTC	CSGETGSYGYTF
TRBD2	TRBV4-1	TRBJ2-1	NA	TGCGCCAGCAGCCAAGGGGCTAGCGGGTACAATGAGCAGTTCTTC	CASSQGASGYNEQFF
NA	TRBV19	TRBJ2-7	NA	TGTGCCAGTAGTGAACAGGACAGCTCCTACGAGCAGTACTTC	CASSEQDSSYEQYF
TRBD2	TRBV10-3	TRBJ2-5	once	TGTGCCATCAGCGGGGGGGCCAGGAAAGAGACCCAGTACTTC	CAISGGARKETQYF
NA	TRBV5-1	TRBJ2-1	NA	TGCGCCAGCAGGGGGACGGGAGAGTACAATGAGCAGTTCTTC	CASRGTGEYNEQFF
NA	TRBV29-1	TRBJ2-5	NA	TGCAGCGTTGTAGGCAGGGTCGCCCTGGAGACCCAGTACTTC	CSVVGRVALETQYF
NA	TRBV18	TRBJ2-1	NA	TGTGCCAGCTCACCACGGGGGCCCTCTGAGGAGCAGTTCTTC	CASSPRGPSEEQFF
NA	TRBV9	TRBJ1-2	NA	TGTGCCAGCAGCCCTCGGCTCGGGGGACACTATGGCTACACCTTC	CASSPRLGGHYGYTF
TRBD1	TRBV29-1	TRBJ2-5	NA	TGCAGCGCAGACAGGGGTCAGGAGACCCAGTACTTC	CSADRGQETQYF
NA	TRBV15	TRBJ2-1	NA	TGTGCCACCAGCAGGTCTAGAGACAATGAGCAGTTCTTC	CATSRSRDNEQFF
NA	TRBV5-1	TRBJ2-5	once	TGCGCCAGCCTCAAAGAGGGAAGTAGCAACCAAGAGACCCAGTACTTC	CASLKEGSSNQETQYF
NA	TRBV14	TRBJ2-7	NA	TGTGCCAGCAGCCACCGGACAGCGCGCTCCTACGAGCAGTACTTC	CASSHRTARSYEQYF
TRBD2	TRBV2	TRBJ2-1	NA	TGTGCCAGCAGTGAAGCGCTTGCGGGAGCCTACAATGAGCAGTTCTTC	CASSEALAGAYNEQFF
NA	TRBV7-6	TRBJ2-2	NA	TGTGCCAGCAGCCATAACACCGGGGAGCTGTTTTTT	CASSHNTGELFF
NA	TRBV6-1	TRBJ1-4	NA	TGTGCCAGCGGGTTTGAACGGAGTGAAAAACTGTTTTTT	CASGFERSEKLFF
TRBD2	TRBV9	TRBJ2-5	NA	TGTGCCAGCAGCGTGAGTGGCGGGAGTGAGACCCAGTACTTC	CASSVSGGSETQYF
TRBD1	TRBV5-4	TRBJ2-5	NA	TGTGCCAGCAGCCCGCAGACAGGGGACGAGACCCAGTACTTC	CASSPQTGDETQYF
NA	TRBV7-3	TRBJ1-1	NA	TGTGCCAGCAGCCTGGCTGGGGGCGTCACTGAAGCTTTCTTT	CASSLAGGVTEAFF
TRBD2	TRBV11-3	TRBJ2-1	NA	TGTGCCAGCTCGGCTAGCGGGAGGCAGTTCTTC	CASSASGRQFF
NA	TRBV10-2	TRBJ2-3	NA	TGCGCCAGCCTATCACAGCTCACAGATACGCAGTATTTT	CASLSQLTDTQYF
TRBD1	TRBV2	TRBJ1-5	NA	TGTGCCAGCAGTGCGCGGGACAGTCGAAATCAGCCCCAGCATTTT	CASSARDSRNQPQHF
TRBD1	TRBV5-4	TRBJ2-7	NA	TGTGCCAGCAGCTTGAGAATACAGGGGGCCTACGAGCAGTACTTC	CASSLRIQGAYEQYF
NA	TRBV2	TRBJ1-2	NA	TGTGCCAGCAGACCCACACAGTTTTATGGCTACACCTTC	CASRPTQFYGYTF
TRBD1	TRBV9	TRBJ1-3	NA	TGTGCCAGCAGCCTGGGACAGCCGGGTGATGGAAACACCATATATTTT	CASSLGQPGDGNTIYF
TRBD2	TRBV5-4	TRBJ2-1	NA	TGTGCCAGCAGCCGCGGGGTAGCGGGGGGGCTTACCAATGAGCAGTTCTTC	CASSRGVAGGLTNEQFF
NA	TRBV5-1	TRBJ2-2	NA	TGCGCCAGCAGCCAGGACTACTCGGCCGGGGAGCTGTTTTTT	CASSQDYSAGELFF
TRBD1	TRBV4-2	TRBJ1-6	NA	TGTGCCAGCAGCACAAAAGGGACAGGGCTTAGTAATTCACCCCTCCACTTT	CASSTKGTGLSNSPLHF
NA	TRBV5-6	TRBJ1-1	NA	TGTGCCAGCAGCTTGGATTACGGGAACACTGAAGCTTTCTTT	CASSLDYGNTEAFF
NA	TRBV2	TRBJ2-6	NA	TGTGCCAGCAGTGTCGAGGGCCGATCTAGCTCTGGGGCCAACGTCCTGACTTTC	CASSVEGRSSSGANVLTF